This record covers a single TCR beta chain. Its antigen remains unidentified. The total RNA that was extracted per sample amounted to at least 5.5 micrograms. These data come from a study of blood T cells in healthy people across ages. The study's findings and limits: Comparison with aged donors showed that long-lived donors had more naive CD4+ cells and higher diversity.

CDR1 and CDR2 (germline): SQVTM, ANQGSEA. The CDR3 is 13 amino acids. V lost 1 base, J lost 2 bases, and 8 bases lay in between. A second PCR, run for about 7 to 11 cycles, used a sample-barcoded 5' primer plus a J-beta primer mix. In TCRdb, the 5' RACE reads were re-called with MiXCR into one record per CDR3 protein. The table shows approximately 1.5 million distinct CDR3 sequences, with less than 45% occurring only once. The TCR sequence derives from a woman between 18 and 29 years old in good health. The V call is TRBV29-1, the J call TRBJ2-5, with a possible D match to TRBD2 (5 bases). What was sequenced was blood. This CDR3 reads CSVEGLAQETQYF. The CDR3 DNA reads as TGCAGCGTTGAAGGGCTAGCACAAGAGACCCAGTACTTC.